The next 14 T cell receptor beta chains were all read from a single sample in a study of T cell responses to AZD1222 COVID-19 vaccine. The repertoire was sequenced with immunoSEQ multiplex PCR; TCRdb's copy has only in-frame clones and lacks some. The table includes about 200,000 clones, approximately 94% detected once. Sequencing used peripheral blood, obtained 28 days after the second AZD1222 dose. Source of these receptors: an adult who received the AZD1222 COVID-19 vaccine.

V gene TRBV7-9 combines with J gene TRBJ1-6; the D is unclear. The CDR3 totals 16 residues. V lost 3 bases to trimming and J lost 6 bases, with 15 bases between them. Germline values: CDR1 SEHNR, CDR2 FQNEAQ (reference sequence). In nucleotides, the CDR3 is TGTGCCAGCAGCTTCACCGGCAGCCAGAGTAATTCACCCCTCCACTTT. Its protein is CASSFTGSQSNSPLHF.

The chain employs TRBV5-6 and TRBJ1-2, with D maybe TRBD1 (5 bases). Germline lookup yields CDR1 SGHDT and CDR2 YYEEEE. V was pared by 6 bases and J by 8 bases, with 17 bases between. The CDR3 extends over 13 amino acids. CDR3 DNA sequence: TGTGCCAGCAAACCCGGAGGGACGGAGGGCTACACCTTC. Translation: CASKPGGTEGYTF.

This clone was observed once. The gene calls are TRBV24-1 and TRBJ2-3; 8 nucleotides match TRBD2. Germline V gene lookup returns CDR1 KGHDR and CDR2 SFDVKD. The CDR3 has 17 residues. J was trimmed by 1 base and V by 4 bases; bases with no gene match: 9. The CDR3 reads CATSDQTSGSRTDTQYF. As DNA, the CDR3 is TGTGCCACCAGTGACCAAACTAGCGGCTCCCGCACAGATACGCAGTATTTT.

CDR3: CASRYGQGASSYNEQFF. The CDR3 DNA is TGTGCCAGCAGATACGGACAGGGGGCGAGCTCCTACAATGAGCAGTTCTTC. The rearrangement links TRBV27 to TRBJ2-1; 11 nucleotides match TRBD1. Germline values: CDR1 MNHEY, CDR2 SMNVEV (reference sequence). J lost 0 bases, V lost 6 bases, and 7 bases had no gene match. The CDR3 length is 17 residues.

V usage is TRBV6-5 and J usage is TRBJ2-7; the match to TRBD2 covers 15 bases. The CDR3 is 15 residues long. The germline V gene has CDR1 MNHEY and CDR2 SVGAGI. Trimming removed 2 bases from V and 4 bases from J; junction bases left unmatched: 0. CDR3 region: CASSYGTSGGYEQYF. The CDR3 coding sequence is TGTGCCAGCAGTTACGGGACTAGCGGGGGGTACGAGCAGTACTTC.

The chain uses TRBV6-5 and TRBJ1-3; D might be TRBD1 (5 bases). Germline V lookup: CDR1 MNHEY, CDR2 SVGAGI. CDR3 size: 14 residues. The germline V and J ends were trimmed by 6 bases and 2 bases, with 11 bases remaining between them. Written as DNA, the CDR3 is TGTGCCAGCAGGGGGGATATCCCTGGAAACACCATATATTTT. Translation gives CASRGDIPGNTIYF.

CDR3 amino acids: CASSHPGEGYNEQFF. In DNA form, the CDR3 reads TGTGCCAGCAGTCACCCGGGGGAGGGGTACAATGAGCAGTTCTTC. This chain links TRBV6-5 with TRBJ2-1; 7 bases are a match to TRBD2. V shed 5 bases and J 4 bases; nucleotides not matched to a gene: 8. The germline gives CDR1 MNHEY, CDR2 SVGAGI. CDR3 length: 15 residues.

This clone has just a few counts. The rearrangement joins TRBV6-5 to TRBJ1-2, with D unresolved. This CDR3 contains 13 residues. V dropped 6 bases and J dropped 8 bases, with 16 bases sitting between them. In germline, CDR1 is MNHEY, CDR2 SVGAGI. This chain's CDR3 is CASSVTVDRGYTF. CDR3 DNA: TGTGCCAGCAGCGTAACAGTTGACCGGGGCTACACCTTC.

The genes are TRBV7-9 and TRBJ1-2, with D perhaps TRBD1 (5 bases). CDR1 is SEHNR and CDR2 is FQNEAQ in the germline V gene (reference sequence). The CDR3 has 12 amino acids. V lost 5 bases to trimming and J lost 14 bases, with 18 bases between them. CDR3 in DNA: TGTGCCAGCAGCGCCGGGGCAGACCCGAGTACCTTC. Its translation is CASSAGADPSTF.

V and J are TRBV7-9 and TRBJ1-6; possibly TRBD1 for D (6 bases). V was trimmed by 5 bases and J by 7 bases, leaving 9 bases between them. This CDR3 comprises 13 residues. In germline, CDR1 is SEHNR, CDR2 FQNEAQ (reference sequence). This CDR3 reads CASSMGHNSPLHF. The DNA of the CDR3 is TGTGCCAGCAGCATGGGACACAATTCACCCCTCCACTTT.

This chain uses TRBV6-2 or TRBV6-3 with TRBJ1-5; the D gene is possibly TRBD1 (5 bases). Per the germline V gene, CDR1 is MNHEY and CDR2 is SVGEGT. Between the trimmed V and J ends, which lost 6 bases and 3 bases, there was a span of 9 bases. This CDR3 comprises 13 residues. This chain's CDR3 is CASSREYNQPQHF. CDR3 nucleotide sequence: TGTGCCAGCAGCAGGGAATACAATCAGCCCCAGCATTTT.

This clone was found a few times. This chain uses TRBV5-1 with TRBJ1-4; 7 bases agree with TRBD1. The CDR3 loop spans 15 amino acids. Germline V gene lookup returns CDR1 SGHRS and CDR2 YFSETQ. With V trimmed by 7 bases and J by 0 bases, 6 bases remained unmatched. CDR3 sequence reads: CASARDSPTNEKLFF. CDR3 DNA sequence: TGCGCCAGCGCTCGGGACAGCCCAACTAATGAAAAACTGTTTTTT.

The chain joins TRBV3-1 (or the pseudogene TRBV3-2) to TRBJ1-4, with unresolved D. This CDR3 contains 15 residues. V dropped 0 bases and J dropped 3 bases, with 8 bases sitting between them. CDR1 is LGHDT, CDR2 YNNKEL, per germline (reference sequence). The CDR3 loop is CASSQDLVANEKLFF. The CDR3 DNA is TGTGCCAGCAGCCAAGATCTCGTAGCTAATGAAAAACTGTTTTTT.

This rearrangement joins TRBV19 to TRBJ1-5; D gene ambiguous. The germline gives CDR1 LNHDA, CDR2 SQIVND (reference sequence). Deletions cut 4 bases from V and 0 bases from J, with 13 bases between. The CDR3 runs to 16 residues. The CDR3 DNA is TGTGCCAGTAGTACTCTCCTAGGATTTAGCAATCAGCCCCAGCATTTT. It yields the protein CASSTLLGFSNQPQHF.